The 18 T cell receptor beta chains listed next were all sequenced from one sample in a study of cytomegalovirus exposure and HLA in healthy donors. PCR used 60 Vbeta primers and 13 Jbeta primers. Clones were read by immunoSEQ multiplex PCR, and TCRdb kept only the in-frame ones, dropping some. The data contain some 120,000 clones, 7% to 9.5% of them singletons. Sequencing was carried out using PBMCs. Receptor source: a woman aged 35 to 49 in good health and CMV-seropositive.

This clone came up once. The chain employs TRBV28 and TRBJ2-7; TRBD1 matches 7 bases. V was clipped by 3 bases and J by 2 bases; unmatched bases: 4. Per germline, CDR1 MDHEN and CDR2 SYDVKM. This CDR3 has 14 amino acids. The chain's CDR3 is CASSFSDRTYEQYF. The CDR3 nucleotides are TGTGCCAGCAGTTTCTCGGACAGGACCTACGAGCAGTACTTC.

This clone was observed a few times. The chain joins TRBV5-6 to TRBJ1-2; 7 bases are a match to TRBD1. Germline V gives CDR1 SGHDT, CDR2 YYEEEE. CDR3 size: 15 residues. V was clipped by 2 bases and J by 1 base; unmatched bases: 5. CDR3 residues: CASSFRDRINYGYTF. CDR3 bases: TGTGCCAGCAGCTTCCGGGACAGAATTAACTATGGCTACACCTTC. The entire variable domain, with the rest obtained from reference TRBV5-6 and TRBJ1-2, is as follows: DAGVTQSPTHLIKTRGQQVTLRCSPKSGHDTVSWYQQALGQGPQFIFQYYEEEERQRGNFPDRFSGHQFPNYSSELNVNALLLGDSALYLCASSFRDRINYGYTFGSGTRLTVV.

There are a few counts of this clone. CDR3 nucleotide sequence: TGTGCCAGCAGTGCCAACAGGAGGGGCACTGAAGCTTTCTTT. Its protein product is CASSANRRGTEAFF. The chain joins TRBV6-1 to TRBJ1-1; a weak D match, TRBD1 (5 bases). V lost 4 bases and J 4 bases, leaving 13 bases between the germline ends. The CDR3 is 14 amino acids. The germline CDR1 and CDR2 sequences are MNHNS and SASEGT.

The chain links TRBV7-9 to TRBJ1-1; tentative D call: TRBD1 (5 bases). Germline values: CDR1 SEHNR, CDR2 FQNEAQ (reference sequence). There are 14 residues in the CDR3. V dropped 5 bases and J dropped 4 bases, with 14 bases sitting between them. CDR3 region: CASSREGMGTEAFF. DNA of the CDR3: TGTGCCAGCAGCCGGGAGGGGATGGGCACTGAAGCTTTCTTT.

This clone was detected only a few times. This chain links TRBV5-5 with TRBJ1-4; D possibly corresponds to TRBD1 (5 bases). V was cut by 5 bases and J by 7 bases, with 21 bases left in between. The CDR3 is 16 residues long. Looked up from germline, CDR1 is SGHKS and CDR2 is YYEKEE (reference sequence). CDR3 loop: CASSPGGTLDIEKLFF. The DNA of the CDR3 is TGTGCCAGCAGTCCCGGGGGGACTCTGGATATTGAAAAACTGTTTTTT.

This clone was seen only a few times. The rearrangement links TRBV30 to TRBJ1-1; D gene ambiguous. Per germline, CDR1 GTSNPN and CDR2 SVGIG (reference sequence). The V end lost 3 bases, the J end lost 0 bases, and 8 bases lay between the germline ends. This CDR3 has 13 amino acids. The CDR3 protein is CAWRESMNTEAFF. CDR3 nucleotides: TGTGCCTGGAGAGAGAGCATGAACACTGAAGCTTTCTTT. Variable domain in full (rest from reference TRBV30 and TRBJ1-1): SQTIHQWPATLVQPVGSPLSLECTVEGTSNPNLYWYRQAAGRGLQLLFYSVGIGQISSEVPQNLSASRPQDRQFILSSKKLLLSDSGFYLCAWRESMNTEAFFGQGTRLTVV.

The chain joins TRBV28 to TRBJ1-1; 7 bases align to TRBD1. The V segment lost 10 bases and the J segment 11 bases; nucleotides outside the gene matches: 13. In germline, CDR1 is MDHEN, CDR2 SYDVKM. The CDR3 has 12 residues. CDR3 sequence (DNA): TGTGCCACCAGCGACAGGGTGAGGTCGGCTTTCTTT. Protein product: CATSDRVRSAFF.

The rearrangement uses TRBV5-4 and TRBJ1-1, with D possibly TRBD1 on 5 matching bases. Per the germline V gene, CDR1 is SGHNT and CDR2 is YYREEE (reference sequence). This CDR3 comprises 14 residues. Deletions cut 2 bases from V and 1 base from J, with 9 bases between. CDR3 in amino acids: CASSFWQGNTEAFF. DNA for the CDR3: TGTGCCAGCAGCTTTTGGCAGGGGAACACTGAAGCTTTCTTT. Looking up the rest from reference TRBV5-4 and TRBJ1-1 gives the full variable domain: ETGVTQSPTHLIKTRGQQVTLRCSSQSGHNTVSWYQQALGQGPQFIFQYYREEENGRGNFPPRFSGLQFPNYSSELNVNALELDDSALYLCASSFWQGNTEAFFGQGTRLTVV.

The J gene is TRBJ1-1, the V gene TRBV6-4, with 9 bases lining up with TRBD1. This CDR3 region has 14 residues. The germline V gene encodes CDR1 MRHNA and CDR2 SNTAGT. The trim removed 6 bases at V and 1 base at J, leaving 3 bases unmatched. The CDR3, as DNA: TGTGCCAGCAGACGGACAGGGGCGAACACTGAAGCTTTCTTT. This encodes CASRRTGANTEAFF.

This chain joins TRBV18 and TRBJ1-2; 7 bases align to TRBD1. V was clipped by 3 bases and J by 4 bases; unmatched bases: 5. Per the germline V gene, CDR1 is KGHSH and CDR2 is LQKENI. The CDR3 covers 14 residues. This CDR3 is CASSPPQGVYGYTF. Written as DNA, the CDR3 is TGTGCCAGCTCACCTCCCCAGGGGGTCTATGGCTACACCTTC.

V and J are TRBV11-2 and TRBJ1-2; D unclear. Germline V gene data show CDR1 as SGHAT and CDR2 as FQNNGV. The CDR3 loop spans 14 amino acids. Trimming stripped 5 bases from V and 8 bases from J, with 18 bases between. The CDR3 DNA reads as TGTGCCAGCAGCCGAGGGCTGGAGGACGTGGGCTACACCTTC. Its translation is CASSRGLEDVGYTF.

The chain uses TRBV4-1 and TRBJ1-5; no clear D gene. CDR1 MGHRA and CDR2 YSYEKL come from the germline V gene. CDR3 length: 14 amino acids. Deletions cut 1 base from V and 3 bases from J, with 7 bases between. The CDR3 region is CASSQVQDNQPQHF. CDR3 nucleotide sequence: TGCGCCAGCAGCCAAGTTCAGGACAATCAGCCCCAGCATTTT.

The chain combines TRBV7-3 with TRBJ2-3; D perhaps matches TRBD2 (7 bases). The CDR3 is 15 residues long. Trimming took off 5 bases at V and 6 bases at J, with 18 bases between the two ends. Germline CDR1 SGHTA, CDR2 FQGTGA. CDR3 DNA: TGTGCCAGCAGCGTTCTCGCGGGGGCCCGGGATACGCAGTATTTT. Its translation is CASSVLAGARDTQYF.

The CDR3 reads CASSLGGGANYGYTF. The CDR3 DNA reads as TGTGCCAGCAGCTTAGGAGGGGGAGCTAACTATGGCTACACCTTC. The chain has TRBV7-9 and TRBJ1-2, with D possibly TRBD1 on 6 matching bases. CDR1 and CDR2 (germline): SEHNR, FQNEAQ (reference sequence). The CDR3 runs 15 residues. Trimming removed 1 base at V and 0 bases at J, with 9 bases between.

This clone was seen only a few times. The rearrangement uses TRBV7-9 and TRBJ1-2; no clear D gene. Trimming took off 0 bases at V and 12 bases at J, with 14 bases between the two ends. CDR1 and CDR2 (germline): SEHNR, FQNEAQ (reference sequence). This CDR3 spans 13 amino acids. The CDR3 reads CASSLAGLQSHTF. The CDR3 bases are TGTGCCAGCAGCTTAGCGGGCCTACAGAGCCACACCTTC.

The rearrangement links TRBV4-1 to TRBJ1-5; D is undetermined. The length of the CDR3 is 16 residues. The germline CDR1 and CDR2 sequences are MGHRA and YSYEKL. V lost 1 base and J 1 base, leaving 11 bases between the germline ends. The CDR3 sequence: CASSQVMGGSNQPQHF. CDR3 in DNA: TGCGCCAGCAGCCAAGTTATGGGAGGCAGCAATCAGCCCCAGCATTTT.

This clone was detected a few times. The gene calls are TRBV10-1 and TRBJ2-7, with TRBD2 identical over 9 bases. CDR3 size: 14 residues. The germline CDR1 and CDR2 sequences are WNHNN and SYGVQD (reference sequence). The V and J ends lost 6 bases and 6 bases, in that order; junction bases with no gene match: 9. The DNA for the CDR3 is TGCGCCAGCAGCCTGGCCCCTAGCGGGGTCGAGCAGTACTTC. Translation gives CASSLAPSGVEQYF.

This clone showed up just a few times. CDR3 coding DNA: TGTGCCACCCTCGGCGGGAGGAGCTCCTACGAGCAGTACTTC. It encodes CATLGGRSSYEQYF. The gene calls are TRBV7-9 and TRBJ2-7; TRBD2 aligns across 8 bases. Trimming cost V 10 bases and J 0 bases; bases outside gene matches: 8. Germline V lookup: CDR1 SEHNR, CDR2 FQNEAQ (reference sequence). The CDR3 extends over 14 amino acids.